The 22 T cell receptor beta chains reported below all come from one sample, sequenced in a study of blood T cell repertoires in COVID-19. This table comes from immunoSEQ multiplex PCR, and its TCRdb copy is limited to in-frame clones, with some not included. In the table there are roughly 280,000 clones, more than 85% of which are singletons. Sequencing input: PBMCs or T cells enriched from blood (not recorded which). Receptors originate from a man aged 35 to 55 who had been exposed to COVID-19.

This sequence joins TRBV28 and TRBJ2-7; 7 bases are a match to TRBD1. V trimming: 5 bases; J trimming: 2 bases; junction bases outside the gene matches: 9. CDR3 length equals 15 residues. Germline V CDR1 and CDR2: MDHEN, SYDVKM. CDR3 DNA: TGTGCCAGCAGTCTCCCGGGACAGACCACCTACGAGCAGTACTTC. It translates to CASSLPGQTTYEQYF.

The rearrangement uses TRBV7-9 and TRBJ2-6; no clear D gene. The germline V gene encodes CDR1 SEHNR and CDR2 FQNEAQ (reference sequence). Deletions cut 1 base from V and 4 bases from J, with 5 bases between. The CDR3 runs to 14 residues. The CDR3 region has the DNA TGTGCCAGCAGCTTAGTCTCCGGGGCCAACGTCCTGACTTTC. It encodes CASSLVSGANVLTF.

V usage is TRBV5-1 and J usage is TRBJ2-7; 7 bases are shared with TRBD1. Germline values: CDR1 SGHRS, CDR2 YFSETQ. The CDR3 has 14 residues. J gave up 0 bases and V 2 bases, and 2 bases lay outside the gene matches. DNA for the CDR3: TGCGCCAGCAGCTTTGACAGGGACTCCTACGAGCAGTACTTC. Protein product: CASSFDRDSYEQYF.

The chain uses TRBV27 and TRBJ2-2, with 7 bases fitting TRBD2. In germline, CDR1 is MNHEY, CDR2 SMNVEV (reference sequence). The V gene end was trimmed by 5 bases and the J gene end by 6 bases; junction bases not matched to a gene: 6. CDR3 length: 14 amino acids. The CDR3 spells CASSRREAAGELFF. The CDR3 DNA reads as TGTGCCAGCAGTAGACGGGAGGCTGCCGGGGAGCTGTTTTTT.

For the CDR3, the DNA is TGTGCCAGTAATGTGGGGCCCGGGGAGCTGTTTTTT. Translation gives CASNVGPGELFF. V is TRBV19 and J is TRBJ2-2, with D maybe TRBD1 (5 bases). CDR3 length equals 12 residues. V was shortened by 7 bases and J by 6 bases, with 9 bases between the two germline ends. CDR1 is LNHDA, CDR2 SQIVND, per germline (reference sequence). Looking up the rest from reference TRBV19 and TRBJ2-2 gives the full variable domain: DGGITQSPKYLFRKEGQNVTLSCEQNLNHDAMYWYRQDPGQGLRLIYYSQIVNDFQKGDIAEGYSVSREKKESFPLTVTSAQKNPTAFYLCASNVGPGELFFGEGSRLTVL.

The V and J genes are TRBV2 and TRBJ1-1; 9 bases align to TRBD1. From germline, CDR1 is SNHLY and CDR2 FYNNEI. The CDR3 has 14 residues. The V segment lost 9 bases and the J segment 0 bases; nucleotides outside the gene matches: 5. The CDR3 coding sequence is TGTGCCAGGGGGGGACAGGGCATGAACACTGAAGCTTTCTTT. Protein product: CARGGQGMNTEAFF.

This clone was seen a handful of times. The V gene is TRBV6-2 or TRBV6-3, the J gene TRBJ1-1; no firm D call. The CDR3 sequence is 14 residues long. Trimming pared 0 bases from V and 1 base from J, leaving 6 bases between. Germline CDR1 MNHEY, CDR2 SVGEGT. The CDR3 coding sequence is TGTGCCAGCAGTTACTCCGAAGCGAACACTGAAGCTTTCTTT. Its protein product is CASSYSEANTEAFF.

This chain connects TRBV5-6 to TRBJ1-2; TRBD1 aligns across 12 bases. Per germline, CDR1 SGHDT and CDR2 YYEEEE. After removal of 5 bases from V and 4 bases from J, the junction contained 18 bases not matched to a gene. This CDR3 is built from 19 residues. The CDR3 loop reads CASSYISGTGGAEAYGYTF. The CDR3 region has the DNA TGTGCCAGCAGTTACATTTCCGGGACAGGGGGCGCGGAGGCCTATGGCTACACCTTC.

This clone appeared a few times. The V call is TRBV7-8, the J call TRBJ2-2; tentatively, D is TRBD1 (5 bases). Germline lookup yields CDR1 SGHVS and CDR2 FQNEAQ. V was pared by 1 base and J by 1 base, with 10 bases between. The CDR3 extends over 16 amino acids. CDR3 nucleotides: TGTGCCAGCAGCTTAGAAGCAGGGTGGAACACCGGGGAGCTGTTTTTT. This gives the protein CASSLEAGWNTGELFF.

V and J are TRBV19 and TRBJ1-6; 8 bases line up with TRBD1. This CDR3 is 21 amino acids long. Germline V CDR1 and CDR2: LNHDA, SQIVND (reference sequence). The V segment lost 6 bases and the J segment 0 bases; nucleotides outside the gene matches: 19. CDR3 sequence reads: CASSRTLPGQATSSYNSPLHF. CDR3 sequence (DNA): TGTGCCAGTAGCAGGACCCTTCCGGGACAGGCTACCAGCTCCTATAATTCACCCCTCCACTTT.

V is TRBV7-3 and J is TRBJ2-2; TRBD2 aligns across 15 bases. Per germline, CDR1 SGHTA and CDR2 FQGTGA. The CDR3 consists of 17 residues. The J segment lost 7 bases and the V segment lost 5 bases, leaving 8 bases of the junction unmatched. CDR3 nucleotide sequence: TGTGCCAGCAGCCCACCGGGACTAGCGGGGGGTGTCGGGGAGCTGTTTTTT. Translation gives CASSPPGLAGGVGELFF.

The CDR3 loop is CASSLVQANYGYTF. The DNA of the CDR3 is TGTGCCAGCAGCTTAGTGCAGGCTAACTATGGCTACACCTTC. The V call is TRBV7-9, the J call TRBJ1-2; the D is unclear. V was pared by 1 base and J by 0 bases, with 6 bases between. This CDR3 comprises 14 residues. Germline loops: CDR1 SEHNR, CDR2 FQNEAQ (reference sequence).

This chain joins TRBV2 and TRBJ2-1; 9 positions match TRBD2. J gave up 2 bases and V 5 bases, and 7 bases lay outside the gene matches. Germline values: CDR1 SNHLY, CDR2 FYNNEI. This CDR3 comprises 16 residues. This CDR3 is CASSIAGVIAYNEQFF. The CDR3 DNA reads TGTGCCAGCAGTATAGCGGGAGTGATAGCCTACAATGAGCAGTTCTTC.

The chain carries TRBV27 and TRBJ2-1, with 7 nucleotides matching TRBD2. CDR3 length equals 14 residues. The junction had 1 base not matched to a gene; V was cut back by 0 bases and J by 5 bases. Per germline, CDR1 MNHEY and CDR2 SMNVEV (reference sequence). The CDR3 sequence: CASSLSGTNNEQFF. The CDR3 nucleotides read TGTGCCAGCAGTTTATCAGGGACTAACAATGAGCAGTTCTTC.

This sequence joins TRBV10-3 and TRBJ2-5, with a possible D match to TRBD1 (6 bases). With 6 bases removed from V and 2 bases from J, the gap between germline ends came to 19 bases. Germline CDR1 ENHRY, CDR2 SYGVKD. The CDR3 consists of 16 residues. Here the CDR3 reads CAISEQPTGQQETQYF. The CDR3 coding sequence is TGTGCCATCAGCGAACAACCCACAGGGCAACAAGAGACCCAGTACTTC.

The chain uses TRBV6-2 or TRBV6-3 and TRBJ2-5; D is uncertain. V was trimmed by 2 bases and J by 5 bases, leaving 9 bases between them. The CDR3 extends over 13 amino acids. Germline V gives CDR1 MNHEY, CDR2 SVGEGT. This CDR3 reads CASSYPPGETQYF. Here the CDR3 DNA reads TGTGCCAGCAGTTACCCCCCCGGGGAGACCCAGTACTTC.

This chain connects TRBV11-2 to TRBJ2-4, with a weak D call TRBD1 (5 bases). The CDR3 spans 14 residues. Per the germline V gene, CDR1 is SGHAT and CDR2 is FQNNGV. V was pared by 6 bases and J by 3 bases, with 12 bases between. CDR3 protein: CASREWQGKNIQYF. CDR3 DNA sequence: TGTGCCAGCAGAGAATGGCAGGGCAAAAACATTCAGTACTTC. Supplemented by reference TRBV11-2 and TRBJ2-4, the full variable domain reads EAGVAQSPRYKIIEKRQSVAFWCNPISGHATLYWYQQILGQGPKLLIQFQNNGVVDDSQLPKDRFSAERLKGVDSTLKIQPAKLEDSAVYLCASREWQGKNIQYFGAGTRLSVL.

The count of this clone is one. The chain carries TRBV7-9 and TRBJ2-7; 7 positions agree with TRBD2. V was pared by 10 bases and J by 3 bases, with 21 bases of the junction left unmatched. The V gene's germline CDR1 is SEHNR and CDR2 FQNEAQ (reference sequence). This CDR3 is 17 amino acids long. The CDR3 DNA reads TGTGCCATGGCGGGCAGGGAGGGCACTAGCGAAGTCTACGAGCAGTACTTC. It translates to CAMAGREGTSEVYEQYF.

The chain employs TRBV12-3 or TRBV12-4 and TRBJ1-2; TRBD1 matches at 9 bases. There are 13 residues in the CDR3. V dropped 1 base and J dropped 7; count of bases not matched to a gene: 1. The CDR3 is CASSLGDRAGYTF. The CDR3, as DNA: TGTGCCAGCAGTTTAGGGGACAGGGCTGGCTACACCTTC.

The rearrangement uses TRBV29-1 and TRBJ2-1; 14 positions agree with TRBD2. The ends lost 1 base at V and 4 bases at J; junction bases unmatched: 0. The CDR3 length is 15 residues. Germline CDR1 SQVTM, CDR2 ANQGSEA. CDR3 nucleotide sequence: TGCAGCGTTGAAGGACTAGCGGGAGGGTACAATGAGCAGTTCTTC. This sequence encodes CSVEGLAGGYNEQFF.

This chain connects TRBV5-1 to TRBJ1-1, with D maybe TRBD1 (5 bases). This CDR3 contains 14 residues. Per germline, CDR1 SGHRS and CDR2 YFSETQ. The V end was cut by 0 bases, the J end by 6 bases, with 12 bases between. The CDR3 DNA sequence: TGCGCCAGCAGCTTGGGTCAGGGAATGTCTGAAGCTTTCTTT. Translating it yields CASSLGQGMSEAFF.

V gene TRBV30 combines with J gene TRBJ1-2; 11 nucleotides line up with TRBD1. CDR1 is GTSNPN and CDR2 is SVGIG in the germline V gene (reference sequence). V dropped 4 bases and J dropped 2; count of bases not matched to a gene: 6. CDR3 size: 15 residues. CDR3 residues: CAWMTGQGANYGYTF. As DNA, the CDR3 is TGTGCCTGGATGACCGGACAGGGGGCAAACTATGGCTACACCTTC.